The 26 T cell receptor beta chains below come from one sample, sequenced in a study of response to subunit inactivated influenza vaccine. TCRdb fed the RT-PCR reads into MiXCR, producing one record per CDR3 protein. The data show under 800,000 distinct CDR3 sequences, 14% seen once. The starting material was PBMCs from blood, obtained 14 to 15 days before vaccination. Receptors originate from a man aged 50-59 years who received an inactivated influenza vaccine.

This clonotype was recorded a few times. V is TRBV7-9 and J is TRBJ1-2, with TRBD1 matching 8 bases. CDR1 and CDR2 (germline): SEHNR, FQNEAQ (reference sequence). This CDR3 comprises 14 residues. The trim removed 5 bases at V and 4 bases at J, leaving 6 bases unmatched. Here the CDR3 reads CASSPGQGLYGYTF. The CDR3 DNA follows: TGTGCCAGCAGCCCCGGACAGGGCCTCTATGGCTACACCTTC. Together with reference TRBV7-9 and TRBJ1-2, the CDR3 gives the full variable domain: DTGVSQNPRHKITKRGQNVTFRCDPISEHNRLYWYRQTLGQGPEFLTYFQNEAQLEKSRLLSDRFSAERPKGSFSTLEIQRTEQGDSAMYLCASSPGQGLYGYTFGSGTRLTVV.

The gene calls are TRBV20-1 and TRBJ2-7; 8 bases align to TRBD1. With 6 bases clipped from V and 4 bases from J, the junction kept 11 bases outside the gene matches. CDR1 is DFQATT and CDR2 is SNEGSKA in the germline V gene (reference sequence). The CDR3 extends over 14 amino acids. The DNA of the CDR3 is TGCAGTGCCAAGAGGACAGGGAGACAGTACGAGCAGTACTTC. Protein product: CSAKRTGRQYEQYF.

This clonotype was counted a few times. The rearrangement uses TRBV12-3 or TRBV12-4 and TRBJ2-3, with 11 bases fitting TRBD2. The CDR3 is 16 amino acids. V lost 6 bases, J lost 5 bases, and 10 bases stayed unmatched. This CDR3 reads CASRTHSGRARDTQYF. CDR3 coding DNA: TGTGCCAGCAGGACCCATAGCGGGAGGGCCCGAGATACGCAGTATTTT.

This clonotype showed up just a few times. The chain employs TRBV5-6 and TRBJ2-7, with a possible D match to TRBD1 (5 bases). The germline CDR1 and CDR2 sequences are SGHDT and YYEEEE. The CDR3 extends over 16 amino acids. Trimming took 4 bases from V and 1 from J, leaving 18 bases between them. The CDR3 DNA sequence: TGTGCCAGCAGCCCACCGCGAAGGGGTCTTTCCTACGAGCAGTACTTC. It encodes CASSPPRRGLSYEQYF.

This clonotype was seen only a few times. J is TRBJ1-1 and V is TRBV7-2; D is ambiguous. This CDR3 region has 14 residues. Germline V CDR1 and CDR2: SGHTA, FQGNSA. V lost 0 bases and J 5 bases, leaving 10 bases between the germline ends. The CDR3 here is CASSLAQVATEAFF. The CDR3 bases are TGTGCCAGCAGCTTAGCCCAGGTTGCGACTGAAGCTTTCTTT.

Notes on this clonotype: A junction boundary mismatches the germline segment, possibly from a read error. CDR3 DNA: TGCCCCAGCAGCTTGAGCCAGGGCTCGAACACCGGGGAGCTGTTTTTT. This translates into CPSSLSQGSNTGELFF. The chain combines TRBV5-1 with TRBJ2-2; D is possibly TRBD1 (5 bases). CDR3 length: 16 amino acids. Germline lookup yields CDR1 SGHRS and CDR2 YFSETQ. The complete variable domain, with remaining parts taken from reference TRBV5-1 and TRBJ2-2, reads KAGVTQTPRYLIKTRGQQVTLSCSPISGHRSVSWYQQTPGQGLQFLFEYFSETQRNKGNFPGRFSGRQFSNSRSEMNVSTLELGDSALYLCPSSLSQGSNTGELFFGEGSRLTVL.

Remarks on this clonotype: Given a much more abundant clone one base away, this may be a read error. The rearrangement uses TRBV5-1 and TRBJ1-2; D gene unclear. The germline V gene encodes CDR1 SGHRS and CDR2 YFSETQ. The CDR3 consists of 14 residues. Trimming removed 0 bases at V and 4 bases at J, with 10 bases between. The CDR3 sequence: CASSLDGRSYGYTF. The CDR3 DNA is TGCGCCAGCAGCTTGGATGGACGGAGCTATGGCTACACCTTC.

This clonotype was observed many times. The V call is TRBV15, the J call TRBJ2-5; 9 nucleotides line up with TRBD2. The V gene's germline CDR1 is LNHNV and CDR2 YYDKDF (reference sequence). The CDR3 consists of 16 residues. V lost 3 bases to trimming and J lost 2 bases; unmatched junction nucleotides: 7. The DNA of the CDR3 is TGTGCCACCAGCAGGCCTGGACTAGCGAGGCAAGAGACCCAGTACTTC. Its translation is CATSRPGLARQETQYF.

The chain couples TRBV24-1 to TRBJ2-1; no clear D gene. Germline V gene data show CDR1 as KGHDR and CDR2 as SFDVKD. Trimming pared 5 bases from V and 2 bases from J, leaving 6 bases between. The CDR3 extends over 13 amino acids. Here the CDR3 reads CATSALPYNEQFF. The CDR3 DNA reads TGTGCCACCAGTGCCCTTCCCTACAATGAGCAGTTCTTC.

This clonotype was counted only a few times. The CDR3 coding sequence is TGTGCCAGCAGCCCCCTGATCGACAGCCACGAGCAGTACTTC. It specifies CASSPLIDSHEQYF. V gene TRBV12-3 or TRBV12-4 combines with J gene TRBJ2-7, with a weak D call TRBD1 (5 bases). The CDR3 loop spans 14 amino acids. V lost 6 bases and J lost 5, with 17 bases in between.

This clonotype was counted only a few times. The rearrangement links TRBV4-1 to TRBJ1-1; possible D gene TRBD1, 5 bases. The CDR3 consists of 15 residues. Germline loops: CDR1 MGHRA, CDR2 YSYEKL. Trimming stripped 4 bases from V and 1 base from J, with 13 bases between. CDR3 region: CASSLIPDTNTEAFF. Written as DNA, the CDR3 is TGCGCCAGCAGCCTAATCCCGGACACGAACACTGAAGCTTTCTTT.

The chain combines TRBV12-3 or TRBV12-4 with TRBJ2-3; TRBD2 aligns across 9 bases. This CDR3 has 13 residues. Germline trimming cut 6 bases from V and 14 bases from J; bases unmatched to any gene: 12. CDR3: CASSLTSGVGGYF. The CDR3 nucleotides are TGTGCCAGCAGCTTGACTAGCGGAGTGGGGGGGTATTTT.

This clonotype was seen ten or more times. The V call is TRBV28, the J call TRBJ2-7, with 11 nucleotides matching TRBD1. CDR1 and CDR2 from the germline V gene are MDHEN and SYDVKM. The CDR3 extends over 17 amino acids. Trimming at V came to 8 bases and at J to 4 bases, leaving 16 bases not matched to a gene. The CDR3 reads CASFPDRGRRGSYEQYF. The CDR3, as DNA: TGTGCCAGCTTCCCGGACAGGGGGCGTAGAGGATCGTACGAGCAGTACTTC.

This clonotype occurred many times. V usage is TRBV28 and J usage is TRBJ1-2; D is unclear. Germline V gene sequence: CDR1 MDHEN, CDR2 SYDVKM. This CDR3 spans 12 amino acids. V was cut by 3 bases and J by 4 bases, with 6 bases left in between. CDR3 amino acids: CASSFGSYGYTF. The CDR3 region has the DNA TGTGCCAGCAGTTTTGGGAGCTATGGCTACACCTTC.

This clonotype has just a few counts. V usage is TRBV5-5 and J usage is TRBJ1-5; D unresolved. Germline V CDR1 and CDR2: SGHKS, YYEKEE (reference sequence). Trimming took off 4 bases at V and 0 bases at J, with 8 bases between the two ends. This CDR3 region has 14 residues. This chain's CDR3 is CASSLLDSNQPQHF. CDR3 DNA sequence: TGTGCCAGCAGCCTACTCGATAGCAATCAGCCCCAGCATTTT.

This clonotype was picked up a small number of times. V usage is TRBV20-1 and J usage is TRBJ2-7; D is uncertain. The CDR3 totals 12 residues. Germline assignment: CDR1 DFQATT and CDR2 SNEGSKA (reference sequence). Trimming shortened V by 4 bases and J by 3 bases, and 10 bases separated the two germline ends. CDR3 bases: TGCAGTGCTATATCAGGTCTCTACGAGCAGTACTTC. Protein: CSAISGLYEQYF.

This clonotype was counted only a few times. The V gene is TRBV5-1, the J gene TRBJ2-3; possibly TRBD1 for D (6 bases). Germline CDR1 and CDR2: SGHRS and YFSETQ. This CDR3 has 14 residues. Trimming removed 3 bases at V and 5 bases at J, with 13 bases between. The CDR3 spells CASSWDIPGDTQYF. In DNA, the CDR3 is TGCGCCAGCAGCTGGGACATACCGGGAGATACGCAGTATTTT.

This chain uses TRBV12-3 or TRBV12-4 with TRBJ2-1; 9 nucleotides line up with TRBD2. V trimming: 6 bases; J trimming: 3 bases; junction bases outside the gene matches: 6. This CDR3 has 15 residues. The chain's CDR3 is CASSRVSGGYNEQFF. CDR3 sequence (DNA): TGTGCCAGCAGCCGAGTTAGCGGGGGCTACAATGAGCAGTTCTTC.

The chain couples TRBV20-1 to TRBJ1-2; D perhaps matches TRBD1 (5 bases). CDR1 is DFQATT, CDR2 SNEGSKA, per germline (reference sequence). This CDR3 has 13 amino acids. Trimming left V 8 bases short and J 3 bases short, with 16 bases between. CDR3 region: CSPPPGLDYGYTF. The CDR3 coding sequence is TGCAGTCCCCCCCCAGGGCTTGACTATGGCTACACCTTC.

For this clonotype: A read error may be the cause here, since a much bigger clone is one base away. The CDR3 sequence: CASREPGQGDYDQYF. CDR3 nucleotides: TGTGCCAGCAGGGAGCCGGGACAGGGGGACTACGATCAGTACTTC. V usage is TRBV28 and J usage is TRBJ2-7; the match to TRBD1 covers 11 bases. This CDR3 region has 15 residues. Germline CDR1 and CDR2: MDHEN and SYDVKM.

This clonotype appeared a few times. The chain couples TRBV25-1 to TRBJ2-1; 7 bases map to TRBD1. This CDR3 comprises 16 residues. The germline V gene encodes CDR1 MGHDK and CDR2 SYGVNS. V trimming: 6 bases; J trimming: 2 bases; junction bases outside the gene matches: 10. CDR3 sequence: CASSQGGTGAYNEQFF. CDR3 bases: TGTGCCAGCAGCCAAGGTGGTACAGGGGCCTACAATGAGCAGTTCTTC.

This clonotype was detected a few times. The rearrangement uses TRBV25-1 and TRBJ1-2; 8 bases agree with TRBD1. Germline CDR1 and CDR2: MGHDK and SYGVNS. The CDR3 has 14 amino acids. The V and J ends lost 3 bases and 5 bases, in that order; junction bases with no gene match: 5. The CDR3 sequence: CASSDRDRFYGYTF. CDR3 nucleotides: TGTGCCAGCAGTGACCGGGACAGGTTTTATGGCTACACCTTC.

This clonotype was seen repeatedly, ten times or more. This chain joins TRBV6-5 and TRBJ2-1; the match to TRBD2 covers 7 bases. The length of the CDR3 is 15 residues. V was clipped by 2 bases and J by 4 bases; unmatched bases: 5. Germline values: CDR1 MNHEY, CDR2 SVGAGI. The CDR3 loop is CASSYGLAEYNEQFF. The CDR3 nucleotides read TGTGCCAGCAGTTACGGTCTAGCGGAGTACAATGAGCAGTTCTTC.

V gene TRBV6-2 or TRBV6-3 combines with J gene TRBJ2-1; D not resolved. V was shortened by 4 bases and J by 6 bases, with 4 bases between the two germline ends. The CDR3 covers 11 residues. Per the germline V gene, CDR1 is MNHEY and CDR2 is SVGEGT. The CDR3 sequence: CASSWVNEQFF. CDR3 DNA sequence: TGTGCCAGCAGTTGGGTCAATGAGCAGTTCTTC.

This sequence joins TRBV5-6 and TRBJ1-2, with 10 bases lining up with TRBD1. With V trimmed by 4 bases and J by 4 bases, 1 base remained unmatched. Germline loops: CDR1 SGHDT, CDR2 YYEEEE. This CDR3 contains 13 residues. The CDR3 spells CASSRQGAYGYTF. As DNA, the CDR3 is TGTGCCAGCAGCAGACAGGGGGCCTATGGCTACACCTTC. Supplemented by reference TRBV5-6 and TRBJ1-2, the full variable domain reads DAGVTQSPTHLIKTRGQQVTLRCSPKSGHDTVSWYQQALGQGPQFIFQYYEEEERQRGNFPDRFSGHQFPNYSSELNVNALLLGDSALYLCASSRQGAYGYTFGSGTRLTVV.

The V gene is TRBV7-2, the J gene TRBJ2-7; D unclear. The germline CDR1 and CDR2 sequences are SGHTA and FQGNSA. CDR3 length: 16 amino acids. Trimming shortened V by 3 bases and J by 0 bases, and 15 bases separated the two germline ends. CDR3 loop: CASSFSSVSLSYEQYF. The CDR3 DNA sequence: TGTGCCAGCAGCTTTAGTTCGGTCAGCCTCTCCTACGAGCAGTACTTC.